This TCR beta chain was obtained from a study of T cell responses to AZD1222 COVID-19 vaccine. Overall study: Some second doses came at about 4 weeks and others at about 12 weeks; these were pooled. Whole-study findings and limits: Repertoires were obtained solely post-peak T cell response. Donors in the cohort were predominantly white British and more often female, and clonal diversity was possibly underestimated. The span of vaccine-associated CD4 TCRs extended across spike, with dominance at 160-218 and 743-854.

The CDR3 is 14 residues long. The V gene's germline CDR1 is LNHDA and CDR2 SQIVND (reference sequence). V lost 2 bases to trimming and J lost 5 bases, with 12 bases between them. Note on this clone: The antigen is unknown.

Generated by immunoSEQ multiplex PCR, the TCRdb table keeps only in-frame clones and is missing some. The repertoire has 100,000 to 140,000 clones, around nine tenths of them found once; the top ten carry about 20%. The sequence came from an adult in good health. Material: peripheral blood, obtained on day 0 of AZD1222 vaccination. The chain recombines TRBV19 with TRBJ1-2, with D possibly TRBD1 on 6 matching bases. This chain's CDR3 is CASSISGQLYGYTF. For the CDR3, the DNA is TGTGCCAGTAGTATAAGCGGACAGTTATATGGCTACACCTTC.